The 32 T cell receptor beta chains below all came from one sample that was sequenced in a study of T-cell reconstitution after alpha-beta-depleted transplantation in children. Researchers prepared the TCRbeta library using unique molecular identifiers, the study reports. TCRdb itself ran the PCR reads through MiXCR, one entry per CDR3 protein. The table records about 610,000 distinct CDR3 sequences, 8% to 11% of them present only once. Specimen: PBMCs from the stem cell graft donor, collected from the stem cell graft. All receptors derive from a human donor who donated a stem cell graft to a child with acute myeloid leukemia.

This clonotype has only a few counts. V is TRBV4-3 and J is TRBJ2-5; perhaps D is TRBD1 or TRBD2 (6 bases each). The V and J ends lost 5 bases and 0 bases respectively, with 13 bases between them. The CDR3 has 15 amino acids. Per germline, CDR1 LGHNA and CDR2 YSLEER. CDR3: CASSKGGLDQETQYF. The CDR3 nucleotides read TGCGCCAGCAGCAAAGGGGGACTGGACCAAGAGACCCAGTACTTC.

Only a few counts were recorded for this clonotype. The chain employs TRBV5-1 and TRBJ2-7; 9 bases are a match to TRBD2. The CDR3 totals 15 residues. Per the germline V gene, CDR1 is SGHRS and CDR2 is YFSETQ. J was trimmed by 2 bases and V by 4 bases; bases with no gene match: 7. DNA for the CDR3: TGCGCCAGCAGCACCCGACTAGCGGCCACCTACGAGCAGTACTTC. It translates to CASSTRLAATYEQYF.

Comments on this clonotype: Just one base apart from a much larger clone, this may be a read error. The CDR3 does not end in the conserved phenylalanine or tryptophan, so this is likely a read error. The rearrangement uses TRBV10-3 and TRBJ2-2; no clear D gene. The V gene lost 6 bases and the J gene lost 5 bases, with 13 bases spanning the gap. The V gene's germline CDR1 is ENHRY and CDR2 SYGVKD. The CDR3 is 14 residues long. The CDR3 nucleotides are TGTGCCATCAGACTTGGCGACCCGACCGGGGAGCTGTTTGTT. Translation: CAIRLGDPTGELFV.

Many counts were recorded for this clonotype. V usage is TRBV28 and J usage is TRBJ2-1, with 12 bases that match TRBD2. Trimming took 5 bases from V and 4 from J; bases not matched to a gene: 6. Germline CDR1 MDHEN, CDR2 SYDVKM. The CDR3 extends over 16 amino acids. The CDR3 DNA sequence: TGTGCCAGCAGTCGCCAACTAGCGGGAGGTTACAATGAGCAGTTCTTC. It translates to CASSRQLAGGYNEQFF.

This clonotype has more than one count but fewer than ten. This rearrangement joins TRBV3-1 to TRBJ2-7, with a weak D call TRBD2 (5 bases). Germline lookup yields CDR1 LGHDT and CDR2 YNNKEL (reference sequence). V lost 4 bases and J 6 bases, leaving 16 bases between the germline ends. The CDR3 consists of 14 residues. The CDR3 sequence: CASSLTGVRAEQYF. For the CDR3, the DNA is TGTGCCAGCAGCCTTACCGGGGTACGGGCCGAGCAGTACTTC.

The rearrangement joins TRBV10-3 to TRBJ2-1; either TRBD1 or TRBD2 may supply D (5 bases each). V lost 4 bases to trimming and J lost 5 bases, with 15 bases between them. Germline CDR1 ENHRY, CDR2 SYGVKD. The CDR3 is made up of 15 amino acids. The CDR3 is CAISVGVGVDNEQFF. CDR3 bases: TGTGCCATCAGTGTGGGGGTAGGAGTCGACAATGAGCAGTTCTTC.

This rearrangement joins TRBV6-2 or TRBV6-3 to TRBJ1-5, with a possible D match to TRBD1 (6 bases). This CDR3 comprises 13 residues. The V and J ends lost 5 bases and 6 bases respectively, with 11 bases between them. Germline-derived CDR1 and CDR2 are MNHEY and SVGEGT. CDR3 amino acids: CASSAQGSQPQHF. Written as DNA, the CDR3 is TGTGCCAGCAGTGCACAGGGATCTCAGCCCCAGCATTTT.

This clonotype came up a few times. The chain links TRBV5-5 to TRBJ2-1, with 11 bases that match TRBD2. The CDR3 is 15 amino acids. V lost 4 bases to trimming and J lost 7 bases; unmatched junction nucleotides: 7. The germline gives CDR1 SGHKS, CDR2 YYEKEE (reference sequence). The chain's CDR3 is CASSVTGLAVNEQFF. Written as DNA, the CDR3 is TGTGCCAGCAGCGTAACGGGACTAGCGGTGAATGAGCAGTTCTTC. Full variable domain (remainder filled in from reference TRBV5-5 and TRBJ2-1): DAGVTQSPTHLIKTRGQQVTLRCSPISGHKSVSWYQQVLGQGPQFIFQYYEKEERGRGNFPDRFSARQFPNYSSELNVNALLLGDSALYLCASSVTGLAVNEQFFGPGTRLTVL.

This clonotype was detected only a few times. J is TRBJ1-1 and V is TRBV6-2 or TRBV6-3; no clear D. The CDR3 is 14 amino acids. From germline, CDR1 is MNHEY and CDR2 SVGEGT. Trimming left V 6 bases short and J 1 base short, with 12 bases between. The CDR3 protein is CASSSTLENTEAFF. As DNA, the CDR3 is TGTGCCAGCAGCTCGACATTAGAGAACACTGAAGCTTTCTTT.

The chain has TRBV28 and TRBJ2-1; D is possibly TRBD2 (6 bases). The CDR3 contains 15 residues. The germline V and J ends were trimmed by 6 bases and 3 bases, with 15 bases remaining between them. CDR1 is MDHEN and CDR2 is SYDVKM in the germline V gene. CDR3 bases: TGTGCCAGCAGCCTGATGACTAGATACTACAATGAGCAGTTCTTC. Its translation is CASSLMTRYYNEQFF.

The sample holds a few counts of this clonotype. The CDR3 here is CSVVIPGQGPETQYF. DNA of the CDR3: TGCAGCGTCGTAATCCCGGGACAGGGGCCAGAGACCCAGTACTTC. The rearrangement uses TRBV29-1 and TRBJ2-5, with 10 bases lining up with TRBD1. The V gene end was trimmed by 6 bases and the J gene end by 4 bases; junction bases not matched to a gene: 11. The germline CDR1 and CDR2 sequences are SQVTM and ANQGSEA. This CDR3 region has 15 residues.

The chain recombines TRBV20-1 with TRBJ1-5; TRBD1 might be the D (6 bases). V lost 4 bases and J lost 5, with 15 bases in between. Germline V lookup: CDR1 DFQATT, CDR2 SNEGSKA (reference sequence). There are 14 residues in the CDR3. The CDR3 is CSAKGEVLDQPQHF. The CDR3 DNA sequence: TGCAGTGCTAAGGGGGAGGTTTTGGATCAGCCCCAGCATTTT.

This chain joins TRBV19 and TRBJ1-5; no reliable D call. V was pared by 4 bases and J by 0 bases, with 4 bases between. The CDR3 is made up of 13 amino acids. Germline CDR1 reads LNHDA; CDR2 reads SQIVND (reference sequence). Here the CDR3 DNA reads TGTGCCAGTAGTAGCGGTAGCAATCAGCCCCAGCATTTT. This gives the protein CASSSGSNQPQHF.

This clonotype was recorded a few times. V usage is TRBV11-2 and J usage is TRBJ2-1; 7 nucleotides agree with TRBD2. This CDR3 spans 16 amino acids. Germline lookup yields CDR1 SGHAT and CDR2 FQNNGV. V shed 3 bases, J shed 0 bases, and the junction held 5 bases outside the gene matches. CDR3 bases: TGTGCCAGCAGCTTCCGACGGGAGGTCTCCTACAATGAGCAGTTCTTC. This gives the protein CASSFRREVSYNEQFF.

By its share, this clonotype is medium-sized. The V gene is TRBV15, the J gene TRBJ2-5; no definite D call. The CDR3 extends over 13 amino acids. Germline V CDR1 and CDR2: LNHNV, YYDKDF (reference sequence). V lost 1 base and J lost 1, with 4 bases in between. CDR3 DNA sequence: TGTGCCACCAGCAGAGCCTTCCAAGAGACCCAGTACTTC. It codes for CATSRAFQETQYF.

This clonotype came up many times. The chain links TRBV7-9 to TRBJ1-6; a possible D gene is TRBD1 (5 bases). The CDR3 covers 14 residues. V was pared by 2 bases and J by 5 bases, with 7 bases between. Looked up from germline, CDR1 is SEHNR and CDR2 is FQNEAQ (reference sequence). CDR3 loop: CASSLIQDNSPLHF. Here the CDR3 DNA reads TGTGCCAGCAGCTTAATACAGGATAATTCACCCCTCCACTTT. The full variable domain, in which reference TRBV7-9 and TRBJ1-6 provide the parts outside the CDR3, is DTGVSQNPRHKITKRGQNVTFRCDPISEHNRLYWYRQTLGQGPEFLTYFQNEAQLEKSRLLSDRFSAERPKGSFSTLEIQRTEQGDSAMYLCASSLIQDNSPLHFGNGTRLTVT.

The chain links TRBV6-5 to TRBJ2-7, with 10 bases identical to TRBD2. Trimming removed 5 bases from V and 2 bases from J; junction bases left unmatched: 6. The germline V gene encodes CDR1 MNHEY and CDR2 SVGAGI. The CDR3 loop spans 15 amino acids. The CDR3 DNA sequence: TGTGCCAGCAGTACATGGACTAGCGGAGCCTACGAGCAGTACTTC. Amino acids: CASSTWTSGAYEQYF.

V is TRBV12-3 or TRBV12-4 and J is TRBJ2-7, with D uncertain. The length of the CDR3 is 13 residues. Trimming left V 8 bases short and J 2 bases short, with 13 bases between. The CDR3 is CASGPSTPYEQYF. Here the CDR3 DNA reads TGTGCCAGCGGCCCCAGTACCCCCTACGAGCAGTACTTC.

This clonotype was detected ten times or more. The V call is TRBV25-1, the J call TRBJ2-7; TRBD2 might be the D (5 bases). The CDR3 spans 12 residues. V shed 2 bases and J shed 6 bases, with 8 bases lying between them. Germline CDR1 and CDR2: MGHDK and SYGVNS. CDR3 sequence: CASSEGSGEQYF. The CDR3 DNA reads TGTGCCAGCAGTGAAGGCAGCGGCGAGCAGTACTTC.

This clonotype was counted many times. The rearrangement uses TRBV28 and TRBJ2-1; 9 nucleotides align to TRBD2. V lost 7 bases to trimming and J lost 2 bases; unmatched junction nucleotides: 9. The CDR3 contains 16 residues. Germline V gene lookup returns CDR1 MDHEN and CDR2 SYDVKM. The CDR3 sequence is CASTRLAGVTYNEQFF. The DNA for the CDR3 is TGTGCCAGCACCCGCTTAGCGGGAGTCACCTACAATGAGCAGTTCTTC.

CDR3 DNA: TGTGCCAGCAGCGAACAGGGGGCGGACACCGGGGAGCTGTTTTTT. It is translated as CASSEQGADTGELFF. The J gene is TRBJ2-2, the V gene TRBV7-3; 9 bases fit TRBD1. After removal of 5 bases from V and 3 bases from J, the junction contained 4 bases not matched to a gene. CDR3 size: 15 residues. Germline loops: CDR1 SGHTA, CDR2 FQGTGA.

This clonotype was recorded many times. In DNA form, the CDR3 reads TGTGCCATCAGTGACGCCGGGACTAGAGAGACCCAGTACTTC. It translates to CAISDAGTRETQYF. The chain combines TRBV10-3 with TRBJ2-5, with 8 bases aligning to TRBD2. CDR1 and CDR2 (germline): ENHRY, SYGVKD. This CDR3 is 14 amino acids long. The J segment lost 4 bases and the V segment lost 3 bases, leaving 4 bases of the junction unmatched.

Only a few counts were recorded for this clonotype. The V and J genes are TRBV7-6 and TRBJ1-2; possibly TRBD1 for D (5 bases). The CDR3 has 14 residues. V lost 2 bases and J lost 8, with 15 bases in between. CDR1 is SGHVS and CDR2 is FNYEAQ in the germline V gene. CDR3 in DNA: TGTGCCAGCAGCTTAATATCCAGGGAGGGGGGCTACACCTTC. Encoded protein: CASSLISREGGYTF.

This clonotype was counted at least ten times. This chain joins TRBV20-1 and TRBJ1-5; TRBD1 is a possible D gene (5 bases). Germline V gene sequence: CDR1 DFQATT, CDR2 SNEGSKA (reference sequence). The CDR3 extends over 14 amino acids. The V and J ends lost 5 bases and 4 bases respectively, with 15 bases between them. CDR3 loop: CSAVVRTTNQPQHF. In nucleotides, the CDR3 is TGCAGTGCTGTAGTGAGGACAACTAATCAGCCCCAGCATTTT.

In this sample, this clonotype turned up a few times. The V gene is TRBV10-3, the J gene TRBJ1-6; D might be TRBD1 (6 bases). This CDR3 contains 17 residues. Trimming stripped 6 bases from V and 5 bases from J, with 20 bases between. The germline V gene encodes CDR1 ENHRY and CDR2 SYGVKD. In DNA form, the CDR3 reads TGTGCCATCAGGCCAGGGGATGGGGGGGCGAATAATTCACCCCTCCACTTT. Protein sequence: CAIRPGDGGANNSPLHF.

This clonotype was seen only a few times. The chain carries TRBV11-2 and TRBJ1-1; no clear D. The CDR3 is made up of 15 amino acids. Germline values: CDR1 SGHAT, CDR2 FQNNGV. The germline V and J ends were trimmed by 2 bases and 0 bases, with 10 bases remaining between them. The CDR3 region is CASSLSGPMNTEAFF. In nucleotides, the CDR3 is TGTGCCAGCAGCTTAAGTGGACCCATGAACACTGAAGCTTTCTTT.

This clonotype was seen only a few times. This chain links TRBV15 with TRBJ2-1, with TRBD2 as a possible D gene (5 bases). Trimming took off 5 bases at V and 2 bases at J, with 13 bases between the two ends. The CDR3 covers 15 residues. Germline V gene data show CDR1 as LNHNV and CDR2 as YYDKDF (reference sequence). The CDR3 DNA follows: TGTGCCACCAGCCCTAGACCGGGAACCTACAATGAGCAGTTCTTC. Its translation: CATSPRPGTYNEQFF.

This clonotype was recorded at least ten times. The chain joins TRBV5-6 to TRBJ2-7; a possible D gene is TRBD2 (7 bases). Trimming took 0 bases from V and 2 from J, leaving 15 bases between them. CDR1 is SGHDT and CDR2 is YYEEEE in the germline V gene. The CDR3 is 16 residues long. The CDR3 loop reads CASSLGGGQGPYEQYF. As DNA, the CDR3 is TGTGCCAGCAGCTTGGGGGGGGGCCAGGGTCCCTACGAGCAGTACTTC.

CDR3 sequence: CASSLGAVIGELFF. DNA for the CDR3: TGTGCCAGCAGCTTAGGGGCAGTCATCGGGGAGCTGTTTTTT. The chain couples TRBV7-2 to TRBJ2-2, with D unresolved. Trimming stripped 1 base from V and 7 bases from J, with 10 bases between. Per the germline V gene, CDR1 is SGHTA and CDR2 is FQGNSA. CDR3 length: 14 residues. Looking up the rest from reference TRBV7-2 and TRBJ2-2 gives the full variable domain: GAGVSQSPSNKVTEKGKDVELRCDPISGHTALYWYRQSLGQGLEFLIYFQGNSAPDKSGLPSDRFSAERTGGSVSTLTIQRTQQEDSAVYLCASSLGAVIGELFFGEGSRLTVL.

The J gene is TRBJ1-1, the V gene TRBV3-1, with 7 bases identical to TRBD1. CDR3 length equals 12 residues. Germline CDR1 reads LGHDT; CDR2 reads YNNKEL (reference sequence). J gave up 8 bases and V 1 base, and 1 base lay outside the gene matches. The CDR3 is CASSQVDREAFF. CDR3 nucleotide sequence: TGTGCCAGCAGCCAAGTGGACAGGGAAGCTTTCTTT. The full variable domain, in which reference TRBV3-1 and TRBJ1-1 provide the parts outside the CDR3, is DTAVSQTPKYLVTQMGNDKSIKCEQNLGHDTMYWYKQDSKKFLKIMFSYNNKELIINETVPNRFSPKSPDKAHLNLHINSLELGDSAVYFCASSQVDREAFFGQGTRLTVV.

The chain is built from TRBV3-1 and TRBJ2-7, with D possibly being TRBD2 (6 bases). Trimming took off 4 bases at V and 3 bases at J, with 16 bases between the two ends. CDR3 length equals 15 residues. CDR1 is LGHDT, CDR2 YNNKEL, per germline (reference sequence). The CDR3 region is CASSLSPGEYYEQYF. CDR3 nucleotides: TGTGCCAGCAGCCTGAGTCCGGGAGAATACTACGAGCAGTACTTC.

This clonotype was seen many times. CDR3 nucleotide sequence: TGCAGCGTTGGTCAGGCAGTTTACAATGAGCAGTTCTTC. This translates into CSVGQAVYNEQFF. V is TRBV29-1 and J is TRBJ2-1; D is ambiguous. This CDR3 region has 13 residues. V lost 4 bases and J 4 bases, leaving 11 bases between the germline ends. CDR1 and CDR2 (germline): SQVTM, ANQGSEA.